This T cell receptor beta chain was observed in a study of shared clonotypes between healthy human individuals. Profiled with immunoSEQ multiplex PCR; TCRdb holds only in-frame clones, not every one. The sample contains approximately 2,200,000 clones, just over 90% of which appear only once. Per germline, CDR1 SEHNR and CDR2 FQNEAQ (reference sequence). The V end lost 5 bases, the J end lost 0 bases, and 5 bases lay between the germline ends. This CDR3 is 12 amino acids long. Naive CD8 isolation took CD45RO-negative cells positively selected for CCR7 and excluded terminally differentiated effector memory CD45RA+ cells.

The gene calls are TRBV7-9 and TRBJ2-7; maybe TRBD2 (5 bases). The sequenced sample consisted of naive CD8+ T cells from PBMCs. The receptor's source is a man between 18 and 29 years old in good health. Some clones in this sample may be carry-over from other donors' samples. Here the CDR3 reads CASSTSSYEQYF. The CDR3 DNA reads as TGTGCCAGCAGCACTAGCTCCTACGAGCAGTACTTC.